A selection of T cell receptor beta chains follows, all from one sample in a study of T cell responses to AZD1222 COVID-19 vaccine. Sequencing used immunoSEQ multiplex PCR; TCRdb keeps in-frame clones, though not all of them. The sample lists more than 95,000 clones, 82% seen once, with around 5% in the top ten. The input for sequencing was peripheral blood, taken on day 0 of AZD1222 vaccination. These receptors all stem from an adult in good health. Each CDR3 is given with its conserved first and last residue. A D gene is named only where the DNA matches it firmly. Not all rows give a size; the values are once, few, many and, for expanded clones, a class.

>NA|NA|TRBJ1-3|TRBV3-1/TRBV3-2
CASSRRQTGAIYF
TGTGCCAGCAGCCGGCGGCAGACCGGGGCCATATATTTT
>NA|NA|TRBJ1-5|TRBV18
CASSPKGYSNQPQHF
TGTGCCAGCTCACCAAAGGGATATAGCAATCAGCCCCAGCATTTT
>NA|NA|TRBJ1-2|TRBV7-9
CASSQQGQGYGYTF
TGTGCCAGCAGCCAACAGGGCCAGGGCTATGGCTACACCTTC
>NA|once|TRBJ2-1|TRBV5-4
CASSHRGGAKNEQFF
TGTGCCAGCAGCCACAGGGGGGGGGCTAAAAATGAGCAGTTCTTC
>NA|NA|TRBJ1-2|TRBV6-5
CASTLERAFGYTF
TGTGCCAGCACCCTTGAGAGGGCATTCGGCTACACCTTC
>NA|NA|TRBJ1-1|TRBV5-1
CASSDRTGLNTEAFF
TGCGCCAGCAGCGACCGCACAGGGTTAAACACTGAAGCTTTCTTT
>NA|NA|TRBJ1-2|TRBV5-1
CASSSLTQGYGYTF
TGCGCCAGCAGCTCCCTCACTCAGGGGTATGGCTACACCTTC
>NA|NA|TRBJ2-7|TRBV5-6
CASSRRQEARGQYF
TGTGCCAGCAGCCGGAGACAGGAGGCCAGGGGGCAGTACTTC
>NA|NA|TRBJ2-7|TRBV5-3
CARSKLHDSSYEQYF
TGTGCCAGAAGCAAATTACATGACAGTTCCTACGAGCAGTACTTC
>TRBD2|NA|TRBJ2-1|TRBV12-3/TRBV12-4
CASGTTYNEQFF
TGTGCCAGCGGGACTACCTACAATGAGCAGTTCTTC
>NA|NA|TRBJ1-5|TRBV15
CATSKFKGRGQPQHF
TGTGCCACCAGCAAGTTTAAGGGGCGAGGTCAGCCCCAGCATTTT
>TRBD2|NA|TRBJ2-2|TRBV5-6
CASSLMGLAFNTGELFF
TGTGCCAGCAGCTTAATGGGACTAGCGTTCAACACCGGGGAGCTGTTTTTT
>NA|NA|TRBJ1-1|TRBV3-1/TRBV3-2
CASSQDLTGGAFF
TGTGCCAGCAGCCAAGATTTGACAGGAGGAGCTTTCTTT
>TRBD2|few|TRBJ2-2|TRBV5-4
CASSLSLTGGVTGELFF
TGTGCCAGCAGCTTGTCCTTAACCGGGGGGGTCACCGGGGAGCTGTTTTTT
>NA|NA|TRBJ2-1|TRBV2
CASGGNEQFF
TGTGCCAGCGGGGGTAATGAGCAGTTCTTC
>NA|NA|TRBJ1-5|TRBV4-3
CASSQDQGYSNQPQHF
TGCGCCAGCAGCCAAGATCAGGGATATAGCAATCAGCCCCAGCATTTT
>TRBD2|NA|TRBJ2-1|TRBV18
CASSWERGENNEQFF
TGTGCCAGCTCTTGGGAGCGGGGGGAAAACAATGAGCAGTTCTTC
>TRBD2|NA|TRBJ2-3|TRBV6-5
CASRHSGAYTDTQYF
TGTGCCAGCAGACATAGCGGGGCTTACACAGATACGCAGTATTTT
>TRBD1|NA|TRBJ1-3|TRBV18
CASSLNSAGTGSGNTIYF
TGTGCCAGCTCACTAAACTCGGCCGGGACAGGGAGCGGAAACACCATATATTTT
>NA|NA|TRBJ2-4|TRBV6-5
CATGVAKNIQYF
TGTGCCACCGGAGTAGCCAAAAACATTCAGTACTTC
>NA|NA|TRBJ1-6|TRBV9
CASSGTSTPLHF
TGTGCCAGCAGCGGGACAAGTACACCCCTCCACTTT
>NA|NA|TRBJ2-7|TRBV7-9
CASSLAGGYEQYF
TGTGCCAGCAGCTTAGCTGGGGGTTACGAGCAGTACTTC